A selection of T cell receptor beta chains follows, all from one sample in a study of vaccination and CD4 T cells after COVID-19. One entry per CDR3 protein, called by TCRdb with MiXCR from the PCR reads. The sample holds around 20,000 distinct CDR3 sequences, 40% to 50% seen once. Antigens for these TCRs are unknown. The sample here was CD4+ T cells from blood, cultured in vitro, taken before SARS-CoV-2 vaccination. The source of these receptors is a human donor who had recovered from COVID-19. Both conserved end residues are trimmed from each CDR3.

J gene	V gene	CDR3 protein
TRBJ2-7	TRBV28	ASSDGLRSYEQY
TRBJ1-2	TRBV7-6	ASSDTLDLNYGYT
TRBJ1-4	TRBV27	ASSPRTGGEKLF
TRBJ2-7	TRBV11-3	ASSDAGQYGNEQY
TRBJ1-1	TRBV7-8	ASSGPNTNTEAF
TRBJ1-1	TRBV19	ASSIRGDMNTEAF
TRBJ2-5	TRBV6-1	ASSQTGGLETQY
TRBJ1-2	TRBV7-2	ASSDRPPRGSGGYT
TRBJ1-2	TRBV19	ASSIEVNYGYT
TRBJ2-5	TRBV19	ASTMGNRGKETQY
TRBJ2-7	TRBV29-1	SVETSSYEQY
TRBJ1-1	TRBV19	ASTLQTGIEAF
TRBJ1-6	TRBV6-1	ASSRDRDSSPLH